This T cell receptor (beta chain) derives from a study of T cell clonotyping in hematopoietic cell transplantation. Study-wide findings and caveats: Few recipient clonotypes overlapped donors; over 95% were de novo at given depth. After transplant, recipient diversity fell while pathologically expanded clonotypes grew through day 180.

The V and J ends lost 0 bases and 0 bases respectively, with 8 bases between them. CDR1 SEHNR and CDR2 FQNEAQ come from the germline V gene (reference sequence). This CDR3 is 15 amino acids long. In regard to this clone: Its target is unknown.

Method: immunoSEQ multiplex PCR; TCRdb's copy keeps in-frame clones and lacks some. The profile covers approximately 6,200 clones, with roughly 91% appearing a single time and roughly two fifths taken by the ten largest. Recipient blood drawn about 28 days pretransplant and days 30, 100, 180 after. The V and J genes are TRBV7-9 and TRBJ1-1; D is unclear. Sequences were derived from peripheral blood mononuclear cells, sampled 100 days after allogeneic stem cell transplant. This clonotype originated in a female patient in her 50s who had an allogeneic stem cell transplant from a related donor, so the T cells may come from the graft donor. Some clones in this sample may be carry-over from other donors' samples. As DNA, the CDR3 is TGTGCCAGCAGCTTAGCCAAGCTCATGAACACTGAAGCTTTCTTT. Its translation: CASSLAKLMNTEAFF.